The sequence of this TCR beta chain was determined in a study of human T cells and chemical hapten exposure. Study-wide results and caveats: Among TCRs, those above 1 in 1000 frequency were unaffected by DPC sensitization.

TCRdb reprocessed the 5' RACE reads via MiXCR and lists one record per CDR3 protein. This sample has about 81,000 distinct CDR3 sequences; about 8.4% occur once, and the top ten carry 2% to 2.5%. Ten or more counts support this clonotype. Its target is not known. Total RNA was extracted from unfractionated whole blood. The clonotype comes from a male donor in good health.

The chain's CDR3 is CASSPRGGDNEQFF. DNA of the CDR3: TGTGCCAGCTCACCACGGGGCGGAGACAATGAGCAGTTCTTC. The genes are TRBV18 and TRBJ2-1; D might be TRBD1 (5 bases). Trimming took 1 base from V and 5 from J, leaving 9 bases between them. Germline V CDR1 and CDR2: KGHSH, LQKENI. The length of the CDR3 is 14 residues.